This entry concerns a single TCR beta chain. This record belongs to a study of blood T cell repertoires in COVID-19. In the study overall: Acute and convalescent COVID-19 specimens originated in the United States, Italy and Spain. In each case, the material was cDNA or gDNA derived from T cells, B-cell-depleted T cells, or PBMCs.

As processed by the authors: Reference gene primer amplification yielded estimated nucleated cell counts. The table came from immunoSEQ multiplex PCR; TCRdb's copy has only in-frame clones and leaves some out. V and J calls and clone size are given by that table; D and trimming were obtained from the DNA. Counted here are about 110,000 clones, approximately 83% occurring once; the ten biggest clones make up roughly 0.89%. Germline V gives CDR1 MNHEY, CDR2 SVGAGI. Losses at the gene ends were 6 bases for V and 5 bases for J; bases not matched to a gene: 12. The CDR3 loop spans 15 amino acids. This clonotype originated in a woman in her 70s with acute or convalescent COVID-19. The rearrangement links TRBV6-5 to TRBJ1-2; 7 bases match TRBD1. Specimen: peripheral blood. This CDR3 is CASSPYAETGYGYTF. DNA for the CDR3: TGTGCCAGCAGCCCCTACGCCGAGACAGGGTATGGCTACACCTTC.